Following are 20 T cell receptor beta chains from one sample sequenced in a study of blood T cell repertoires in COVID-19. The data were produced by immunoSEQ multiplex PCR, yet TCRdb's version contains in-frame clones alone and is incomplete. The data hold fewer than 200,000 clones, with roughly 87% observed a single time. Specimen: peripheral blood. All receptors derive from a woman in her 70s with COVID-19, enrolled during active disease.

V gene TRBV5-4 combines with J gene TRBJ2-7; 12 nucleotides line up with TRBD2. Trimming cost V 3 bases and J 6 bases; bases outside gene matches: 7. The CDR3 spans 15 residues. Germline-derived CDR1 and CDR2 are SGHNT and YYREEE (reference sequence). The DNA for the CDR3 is TGTGCCAGCAGCTATAGACTAGCGGGAGTTTCCGAGCAGTACTTC. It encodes CASSYRLAGVSEQYF.

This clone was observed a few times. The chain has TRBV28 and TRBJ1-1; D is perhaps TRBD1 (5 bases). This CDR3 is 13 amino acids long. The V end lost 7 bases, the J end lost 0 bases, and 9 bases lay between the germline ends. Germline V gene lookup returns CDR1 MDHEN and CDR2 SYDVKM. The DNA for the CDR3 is TGTGCCAGCAAGGACACCATGAACACTGAAGCTTTCTTT. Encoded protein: CASKDTMNTEAFF.

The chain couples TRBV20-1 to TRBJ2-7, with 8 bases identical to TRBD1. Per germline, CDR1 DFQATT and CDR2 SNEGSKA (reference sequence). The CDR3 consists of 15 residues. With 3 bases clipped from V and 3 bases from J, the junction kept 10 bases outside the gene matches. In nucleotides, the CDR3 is TGCAGTGCTAGTGGCCGGGACAGGCGCAACTACGAGCAGTACTTC. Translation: CSASGRDRRNYEQYF.

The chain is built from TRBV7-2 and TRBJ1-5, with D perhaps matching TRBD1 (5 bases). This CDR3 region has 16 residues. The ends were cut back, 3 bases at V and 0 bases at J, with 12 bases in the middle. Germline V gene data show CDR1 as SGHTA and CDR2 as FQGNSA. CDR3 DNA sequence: TGTGCCAGCAGCTTGGGCTACAGGAATAGCAATCAGCCCCAGCATTTT. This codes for CASSLGYRNSNQPQHF. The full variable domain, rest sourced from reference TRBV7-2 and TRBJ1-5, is GAGVSQSPSNKVTEKGKDVELRCDPISGHTALYWYRQSLGQGLEFLIYFQGNSAPDKSGLPSDRFSAERTGGSVSTLTIQRTQQEDSAVYLCASSLGYRNSNQPQHFGDGTRLSIL.

CDR3: CAWHRDSYGYTF. CDR3 DNA sequence: TGTGCCTGGCACCGGGACAGCTATGGCTACACCTTC. The chain joins TRBV30 to TRBJ1-2; 7 bases are a match to TRBD1. Germline V gene data show CDR1 as GTSNPN and CDR2 as SVGIG (reference sequence). Trimming removed 5 bases from V and 4 bases from J; junction bases left unmatched: 4. The CDR3 contains 12 residues.

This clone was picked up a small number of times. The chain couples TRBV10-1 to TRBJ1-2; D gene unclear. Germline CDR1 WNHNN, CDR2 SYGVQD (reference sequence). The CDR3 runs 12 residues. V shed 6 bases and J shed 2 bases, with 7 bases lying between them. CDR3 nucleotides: TGCGCCAGCAGCGAGACAAACTATGGCTACACCTTC. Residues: CASSETNYGYTF.

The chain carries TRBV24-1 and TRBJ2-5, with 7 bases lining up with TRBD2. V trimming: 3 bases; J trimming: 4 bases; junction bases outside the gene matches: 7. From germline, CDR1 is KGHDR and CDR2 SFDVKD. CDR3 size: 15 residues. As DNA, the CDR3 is TGTGCCACCAGTGATCCGCGGGGGTCAGCAGAGACCCAGTACTTC. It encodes CATSDPRGSAETQYF.

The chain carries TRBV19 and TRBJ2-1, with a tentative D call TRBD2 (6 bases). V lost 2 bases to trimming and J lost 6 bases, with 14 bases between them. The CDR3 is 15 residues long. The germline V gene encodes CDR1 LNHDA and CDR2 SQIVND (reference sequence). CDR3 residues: CASSIWAGSVNEQFF. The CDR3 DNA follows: TGTGCCAGTAGTATATGGGCGGGATCTGTCAATGAGCAGTTCTTC.

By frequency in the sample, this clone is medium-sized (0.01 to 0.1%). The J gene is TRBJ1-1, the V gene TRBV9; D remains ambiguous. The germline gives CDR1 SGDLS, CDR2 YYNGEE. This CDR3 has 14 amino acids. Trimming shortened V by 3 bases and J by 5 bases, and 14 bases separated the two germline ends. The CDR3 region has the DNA TGTGCCAGCAGCGCCCTGACCTCGGGAACTGAAGCTTTCTTT. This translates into CASSALTSGTEAFF.

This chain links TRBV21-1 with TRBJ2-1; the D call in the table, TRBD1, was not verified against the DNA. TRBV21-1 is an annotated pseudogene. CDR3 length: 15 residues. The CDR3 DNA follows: TGTGCCAGCAGCCTCAGGGGGGATCTGGGCAATGAGCAGTTCTTC. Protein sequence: CASSLRGDLGNEQFF.

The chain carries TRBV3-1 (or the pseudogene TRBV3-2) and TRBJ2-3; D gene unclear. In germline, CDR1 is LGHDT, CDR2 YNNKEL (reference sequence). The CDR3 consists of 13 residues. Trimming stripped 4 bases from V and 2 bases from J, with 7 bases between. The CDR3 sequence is CASSPSATDTQYF. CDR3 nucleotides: TGTGCCAGCAGCCCCAGCGCCACAGATACGCAGTATTTT.

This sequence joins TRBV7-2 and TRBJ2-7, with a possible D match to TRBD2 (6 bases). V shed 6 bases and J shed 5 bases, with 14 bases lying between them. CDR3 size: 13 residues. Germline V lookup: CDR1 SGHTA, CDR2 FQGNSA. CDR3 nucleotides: TGTGCCAGCAGTGTACTTGGGAGGCACGAGCAGTACTTC. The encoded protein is CASSVLGRHEQYF. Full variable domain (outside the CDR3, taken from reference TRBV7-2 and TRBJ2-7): GAGVSQSPSNKVTEKGKDVELRCDPISGHTALYWYRQSLGQGLEFLIYFQGNSAPDKSGLPSDRFSAERTGGSVSTLTIQRTQQEDSAVYLCASSVLGRHEQYFGPGTRLTVT.

CDR3 residues: CASSPGLAGKRSYEQYF. CDR3 DNA: TGTGCCAGCTCGCCGGGACTAGCGGGGAAACGCTCCTACGAGCAGTACTTC. This chain joins TRBV18 and TRBJ2-7, with 13 positions matching TRBD2. This CDR3 region has 17 residues. CDR1 is KGHSH, CDR2 LQKENI, per germline. The junction had 8 bases not matched to a gene; V was cut back by 6 bases and J by 0 bases.

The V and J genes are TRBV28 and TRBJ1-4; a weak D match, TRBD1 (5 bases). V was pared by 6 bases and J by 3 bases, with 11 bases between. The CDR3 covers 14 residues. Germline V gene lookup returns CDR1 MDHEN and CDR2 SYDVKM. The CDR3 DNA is TGTGCCAGCAGCTCCAGACAGCCTAATGAAAAACTGTTTTTT. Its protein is CASSSRQPNEKLFF.

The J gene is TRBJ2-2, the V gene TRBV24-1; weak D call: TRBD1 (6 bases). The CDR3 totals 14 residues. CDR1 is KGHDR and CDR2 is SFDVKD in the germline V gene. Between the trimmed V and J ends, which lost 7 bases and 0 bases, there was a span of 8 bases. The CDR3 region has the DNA TGTGCCACCAGCCGGACAGCGAACACCGGGGAGCTGTTTTTT. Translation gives CATSRTANTGELFF.

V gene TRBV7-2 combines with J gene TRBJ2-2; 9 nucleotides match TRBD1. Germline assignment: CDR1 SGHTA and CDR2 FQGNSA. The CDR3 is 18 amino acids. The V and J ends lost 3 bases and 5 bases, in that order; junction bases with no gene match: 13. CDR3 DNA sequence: TGTGCCAGCAGCTTCCCCACCGACTGGACAGGGGCAACCGGGGAGCTGTTTTTT. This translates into CASSFPTDWTGATGELFF.

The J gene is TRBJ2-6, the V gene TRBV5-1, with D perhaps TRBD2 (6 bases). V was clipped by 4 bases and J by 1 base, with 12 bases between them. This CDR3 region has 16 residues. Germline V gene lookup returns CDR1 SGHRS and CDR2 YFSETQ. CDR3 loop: CASSPPGGSGANVLTF. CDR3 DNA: TGCGCCAGCAGCCCCCCCGGAGGGTCTGGGGCCAACGTCCTGACTTTC.

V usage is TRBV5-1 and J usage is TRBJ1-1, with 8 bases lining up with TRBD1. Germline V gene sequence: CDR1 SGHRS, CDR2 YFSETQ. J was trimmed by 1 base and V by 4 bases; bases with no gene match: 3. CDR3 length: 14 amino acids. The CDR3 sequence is CASSRTGPNTEAFF. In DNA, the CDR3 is TGCGCCAGCAGCCGGACAGGGCCGAACACTGAAGCTTTCTTT.

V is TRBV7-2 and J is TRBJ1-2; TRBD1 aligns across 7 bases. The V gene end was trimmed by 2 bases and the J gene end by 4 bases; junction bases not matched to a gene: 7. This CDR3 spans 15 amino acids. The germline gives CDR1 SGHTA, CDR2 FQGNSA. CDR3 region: CASSLSTGARYGYTF. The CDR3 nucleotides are TGTGCCAGCAGCTTATCCACAGGGGCCCGCTATGGCTACACCTTC. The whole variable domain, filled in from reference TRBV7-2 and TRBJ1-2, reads GAGVSQSPSNKVTEKGKDVELRCDPISGHTALYWYRQSLGQGLEFLIYFQGNSAPDKSGLPSDRFSAERTGGSVSTLTIQRTQQEDSAVYLCASSLSTGARYGYTFGSGTRLTVV.

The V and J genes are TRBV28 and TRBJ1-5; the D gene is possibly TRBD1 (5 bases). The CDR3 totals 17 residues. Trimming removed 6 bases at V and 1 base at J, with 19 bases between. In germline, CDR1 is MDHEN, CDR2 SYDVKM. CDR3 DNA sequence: TGTGCCAGCAGGCGGAACATCGGGGGGGGAAGCAATCAGCCCCAGCATTTT. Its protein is CASRRNIGGGSNQPQHF.